The clone carrying this T cell receptor (beta chain) came up a few times. Preparing the TCRbeta library involved the use of unique molecular identifiers. Each CDR3 protein gets one entry after TCRdb re-called the PCR reads with MiXCR. Of 250,000 to 300,000 distinct CDR3 sequences in the sample, roughly 9.5% are singletons; the top ten hold roughly a tenth. The data are from a study of T-cell reconstitution after alpha-beta-depleted transplantation in children. CDR1 and CDR2 (germline): DFQATT, SNEGSKA (reference sequence). The CDR3 is 14 residues long. Trimming took 6 bases from V and 5 from J; bases not matched to a gene: 9.

The V gene is TRBV20-1, the J gene TRBJ2-5, with 10 nucleotides matching TRBD2. The material sequenced was PBMCs from the stem cell graft donor, taken from the stem cell graft. The receptor was derived from a human donor who donated a stem cell graft to a child with SCID. The CDR3, as DNA: TGCAGTGCGCAAAGCGGGGGGGCCTGGGAGACCCAGTACTTC. It yields the protein CSAQSGGAWETQYF.